The sequence of this T cell receptor beta chain was determined in a study of blood T cell repertoires in COVID-19. Looking at the study overall: Spain, Italy and the United States supplied samples that represented acute and convalescent COVID-19. The cDNA or gDNA used as material had been derived from T cells, B-cell-depleted T cells, or PBMCs.

CDR3 length: 19 residues. V lost 7 bases, J lost 1 base, and 19 bases stayed unmatched. In germline, CDR1 is MDHEN, CDR2 SYDVKM. In the source study's methods: Reference gene primer amplification in the assay estimated nucleated cell counts. Sequencing was performed with immunoSEQ multiplex PCR; in TCRdb, only in-frame clones are kept and a portion is missing. The V and J calls and clone size come from that table; D and trimming were worked out from the DNA. The table lists roughly 280,000 clones, 88% of them singletons, with 3% in the top ten. Researchers sorted participants into cohorts using their self-reported clinical history.

Sequenced material: PBMCs or T cells enriched from blood (not recorded which). The chain couples TRBV28 to TRBJ1-3, with 7 bases lining up with TRBD1. The TCR comes from a woman aged 50 to 60 who had recovered from COVID-19. The CDR3: CASIVSPGQNFESGNTIYF. CDR3 nucleotide sequence: TGTGCCAGCATCGTATCCCCGGGACAGAATTTTGAGTCTGGAAACACCATATATTTT.